A single sample gave rise to the 22 T cell receptor beta chains below, sequenced in a study of T cells in Graves' hyperthyroidism and ophthalmopathy. The source material, RNA transcripts, was used to amplify TCR beta CDR3 regions. When the TCR CDR3 underwent first-round RT-PCR, the HTBI primer set was used. A single record per CDR3 protein comes from TCRdb applying MiXCR to the multiplex PCR reads. The sample contains 650,000 to 700,000 distinct CDR3 sequences, 15% to 20% of which appear only once. Sequenced input: blood. The source is a man aged 50 or older with Graves' hyperthyroidism.

About this clonotype: Being one base from a much bigger clone, this may be a read error. V is TRBV10-3 and J is TRBJ1-4; D is perhaps TRBD1 (6 bases). The CDR3 sequence is 15 residues long. V lost 4 bases and J 8 bases, leaving 17 bases between the germline ends. Germline CDR1 and CDR2: ENHRY and SYGVKD. CDR3 in DNA: TGTGCCATCAGTGGGTCGAAAGGGGGGCGCGAAAAACTGTTTTTT. Translation gives CAISGSKGGREKLFF.

The table lists this clonotype with many counts. The J gene is TRBJ1-1, the V gene TRBV27; TRBD1 matches 11 bases. The CDR3 consists of 16 residues. V lost 5 bases to trimming and J lost 3 bases; unmatched junction nucleotides: 8. CDR1 MNHEY and CDR2 SMNVEV come from the germline V gene (reference sequence). The CDR3 DNA is TGTGCCAGCAGTGAGGACAGGGGGCTTAAGGACACTGAAGCTTTCTTT. It translates to CASSEDRGLKDTEAFF.

This clonotype was seen repeatedly, ten times or more. This chain links TRBV24-1 with TRBJ2-1; 13 bases match TRBD2. The CDR3 has 16 residues. Germline loops: CDR1 KGHDR, CDR2 SFDVKD. After removal of 3 bases from V and 7 bases from J, the junction contained 5 bases not matched to a gene. The CDR3 protein is CATSDPGLAGYNEQFF. In nucleotides, the CDR3 is TGTGCCACCAGTGATCCGGGACTAGCGGGATATAATGAGCAGTTCTTC.

This clonotype was counted ten times or more. The rearrangement joins TRBV2 to TRBJ2-1; TRBD2 agrees at 15 bases. This CDR3 contains 19 residues. CDR1 and CDR2 from the germline V gene are SNHLY and FYNNEI. The trim removed 3 bases at V and 0 bases at J, leaving 6 bases unmatched. CDR3 amino acids: CASSDGLAGGRTSYNEQFF. The CDR3, as DNA: TGTGCCAGCAGTGACGGACTAGCGGGAGGGCGGACCTCCTACAATGAGCAGTTCTTC.

As regards this clonotype: This may stem from a read error, because a much larger clone lies one nucleotide away. The chain employs TRBV12-3 or TRBV12-4 and TRBJ2-2; 11 bases align to TRBD1. The CDR3 sequence is 17 residues long. CDR3 amino acids: CASSLPSDRGHTGELVF. The CDR3 nucleotides are TGTGCCAGCAGTTTACCCTCGGACAGGGGGCACACCGGGGAGCTGGTTTTT.

This clonotype was seen a handful of times. The rearrangement links TRBV19 to TRBJ1-3; unclear D gene. Trimming took off 2 bases at V and 2 bases at J, with 7 bases between the two ends. This CDR3 has 14 amino acids. Germline-derived CDR1 and CDR2 are LNHDA and SQIVND (reference sequence). CDR3 nucleotides: TGTGCCAGTAGTATATTGGGGACTGGAAACACCATATATTTT. Amino acids: CASSILGTGNTIYF.

This clonotype occurred many times. The V call is TRBV27, the J call TRBJ2-6, with 12 bases aligning to TRBD1. The germline V gene encodes CDR1 MNHEY and CDR2 SMNVEV (reference sequence). V shed 5 bases and J 2 bases; nucleotides not matched to a gene: 4. The CDR3 consists of 17 residues. CDR3 nucleotides: TGTGCCAGCAGTCCAGGGACAGGGGGCGCTGGGGCCAACGTCCTGACTTTC. Residues: CASSPGTGGAGANVLTF.

In this sample, this clonotype turned up many times. This sequence joins TRBV12-3 or TRBV12-4 and TRBJ2-7; either TRBD1 or TRBD2 may fit D (5 bases each). This CDR3 region has 13 residues. Trimming took off 6 bases at V and 7 bases at J, with 16 bases between the two ends. The CDR3 spells CASSRTKGSEQYF. The DNA for the CDR3 is TGTGCCAGCAGCCGGACCAAGGGGAGTGAGCAGTACTTC.

This chain links TRBV20-1 with TRBJ2-3; D ambiguous. CDR1 and CDR2 (germline): DFQATT, SNEGSKA (reference sequence). Trimming removed 4 bases from V and 2 bases from J, with 13 bases in between. The CDR3 has 14 residues. CDR3 in amino acids: CSAISAAYTDTQYF. Written as DNA, the CDR3 is TGCAGTGCTATTTCGGCTGCCTACACAGATACGCAGTATTTT.

The chain recombines TRBV19 with TRBJ1-1, with D maybe TRBD1 (6 bases). Looked up from germline, CDR1 is LNHDA and CDR2 is SQIVND (reference sequence). The CDR3 has 13 amino acids. Deletions cut 8 bases from V and 6 bases from J, with 16 bases between. CDR3 coding DNA: TGTGCCAGTGGGGGGGCCTCTCTCGCTGAAGCTTTCTTT. Encoded protein: CASGGASLAEAFF.

This clonotype appeared a single time. This chain uses TRBV5-1 with TRBJ2-1, with D unresolved. V was pared by 2 bases and J by 0 bases, with 12 bases between. This CDR3 region has 16 residues. Germline CDR1 SGHRS, CDR2 YFSETQ. CDR3 sequence reads: CASSLGAFSSYNEQFF. The CDR3 region has the DNA TGCGCCAGCAGCTTAGGAGCTTTCAGCTCCTACAATGAGCAGTTCTTC. The whole variable domain, filled in from reference TRBV5-1 and TRBJ2-1, reads KAGVTQTPRYLIKTRGQQVTLSCSPISGHRSVSWYQQTPGQGLQFLFEYFSETQRNKGNFPGRFSGRQFSNSRSEMNVSTLELGDSALYLCASSLGAFSSYNEQFFGPGTRLTVL.

The table lists this clonotype with many counts. This sequence joins TRBV9 and TRBJ2-5; the match to TRBD1 covers 9 bases. V was pared by 0 bases and J by 5 bases, with 2 bases of the junction left unmatched. Germline V gene data show CDR1 as SGDLS and CDR2 as YYNGEE. The CDR3 spans 14 residues. The CDR3 loop reads CASSVDGTGETQYF. The CDR3 bases are TGTGCCAGCAGCGTAGATGGGACAGGGGAGACCCAGTACTTC.

This clonotype came up many times. The chain recombines TRBV20-1 with TRBJ2-1; D gene unclear. The germline gives CDR1 DFQATT, CDR2 SNEGSKA (reference sequence). The CDR3 is 12 residues long. The V gene lost 7 bases and the J gene lost 3 bases, with 10 bases spanning the gap. The CDR3 region is CSEGNRYNEQFF. For the CDR3, the DNA is TGCAGTGAAGGGAACCGCTACAATGAGCAGTTCTTC.

This clonotype appeared many times. The chain is built from TRBV2 and TRBJ1-2, with 8 bases that match TRBD1. Per germline, CDR1 SNHLY and CDR2 FYNNEI. The CDR3 contains 14 residues. V trimming: 7 bases; J trimming: 8 bases; junction bases outside the gene matches: 12. CDR3 loop: CASILDTGGRGYTF. In DNA, the CDR3 is TGTGCCAGCATTTTAGATACAGGGGGAAGGGGCTACACCTTC.

This clonotype was detected many times. This rearrangement joins TRBV20-1 to TRBJ2-3; possibly TRBD1 for D (5 bases). Per germline, CDR1 DFQATT and CDR2 SNEGSKA (reference sequence). This CDR3 has 12 amino acids. Trimming took off 6 bases at V and 6 bases at J, with 13 bases between the two ends. For the CDR3, the DNA is TGCAGTGCCGTTATTAACAGGGATACGCAGTATTTT. It translates to CSAVINRDTQYF.

The J gene is TRBJ2-2, the V gene TRBV4-2; the D gene is possibly TRBD2 (6 bases). Trimming pared 1 base from V and 6 bases from J, leaving 9 bases between. The germline V gene encodes CDR1 LGHNA and CDR2 YNFKEQ. CDR3 length: 14 residues. The DNA of the CDR3 is TGTGCCAGCAGCCAAGTCTGGGGGGCCGGGGAGCTGTTTTTT. Protein product: CASSQVWGAGELFF.

Ten or more counts support this clonotype. The chain joins TRBV2 to TRBJ1-2; D is unclear. Per germline, CDR1 SNHLY and CDR2 FYNNEI. The V end lost 3 bases, the J end lost 4 bases, and 12 bases lay between the germline ends. This CDR3 is 14 amino acids long. The CDR3 loop reads CASSDTQLGYGYTF. In DNA, the CDR3 is TGTGCCAGCAGTGACACCCAGCTTGGCTATGGCTACACCTTC.

The chain combines TRBV2 with TRBJ1-4, with a possible D match to TRBD1 (6 bases). Looked up from germline, CDR1 is SNHLY and CDR2 is FYNNEI. Trimming took off 6 bases at V and 7 bases at J, with 15 bases between the two ends. The CDR3 has 14 amino acids. CDR3 protein: CASRIQGYFEKLFF. In DNA, the CDR3 is TGTGCCAGCAGGATACAGGGCTATTTTGAAAAACTGTTTTTT.

The sample holds many counts of this clonotype. The V and J genes are TRBV9 and TRBJ2-7; D is possibly TRBD1 or TRBD2 (6 bases each). The V end was cut by 3 bases, the J end by 7 bases, with 11 bases between. Per the germline V gene, CDR1 is SGDLS and CDR2 is YYNGEE. The CDR3 runs 12 residues. This CDR3 reads CASSDGGPEQYF. Here the CDR3 DNA reads TGTGCCAGCAGCGATGGGGGGCCTGAGCAGTACTTC.

About this clonotype: A read error may explain this, as a much larger clone is one base away. V is TRBV6-5 and J is TRBJ1-2, with unresolved D. V lost 0 bases, J lost 5 bases, and 13 bases lay in between. Germline V gene lookup returns CDR1 MNHEY and CDR2 SVGAGI. This CDR3 spans 15 amino acids. CDR3 nucleotides: TGTGCCAGCAGTTACTCAGAAGGCGAGCTTTATGGCTACACCTTC. Translation: CASSYSEGELYGYTF.

This rearrangement joins TRBV28 to TRBJ1-1; D may be TRBD1 (5 bases). This CDR3 region has 14 residues. Trimming took 5 bases from V and 1 from J, leaving 11 bases between them. In germline, CDR1 is MDHEN, CDR2 SYDVKM. CDR3 nucleotides: TGTGCCAGCAGTGGGGCCTTTAAGAACACTGAAGCTTTCTTT. Translation gives CASSGAFKNTEAFF. Full variable domain (missing parts from reference TRBV28 and TRBJ1-1): DVKVTQSSRYLVKRTGEKVFLECVQDMDHENMFWYRQDPGLGLRLIYFSYDVKMKEKGDIPEGYSVSREKKERFSLILESASTNQTSMYLCASSGAFKNTEAFFGQGTRLTVV.

In its sample, this clonotype was seen many times. The rearrangement joins TRBV29-1 to TRBJ2-1; a possible D gene is TRBD2 (6 bases). V was pared by 6 bases and J by 7 bases, with 13 bases between. CDR1 is SQVTM, CDR2 ANQGSEA, per germline. CDR3 length equals 12 residues. CDR3 sequence: CSVRGEVNEQFF. The CDR3 nucleotides read TGCAGCGTCCGTGGGGAGGTGAATGAGCAGTTCTTC.